The clone carrying this T cell receptor (beta chain) was counted only a few times. Construction of the TCRbeta library involved unique molecular identifiers. TCRdb independently ran MiXCR on the PCR reads; one entry per CDR3 protein. Among about 400,000 distinct CDR3 sequences listed, about 17% were seen once. The source of the sample is a study of T-cell reconstitution after alpha-beta-depleted transplantation in children. This CDR3 contains 16 residues. From germline, CDR1 is SGHRS and CDR2 YFSETQ. V was clipped by 7 bases and J by 1 base; unmatched bases: 9. This clonotype originated in a boy under two years old who had a stem cell transplant for Wiskott-Aldrich syndrome, so the T cells may come from the graft donor. This chain uses TRBV5-1 with TRBJ2-1; TRBD1 matches at 9 bases. Sequenced here: PBMCs, mostly from graft donor cells, sampled 360 days after TCRalphabeta/CD19-depleted stem cell transplant. The CDR3 region is CASGKTGTGSYNEQFF. The CDR3 coding sequence is TGCGCCAGCGGCAAAACCGGGACAGGGTCCTACAATGAGCAGTTCTTC.